This T cell receptor beta chain was sequenced for a study of T cells in Graves' hyperthyroidism and ophthalmopathy. For the study at large: Sampling of peripheral blood happened at initial diagnosis, prior to any treatment.

Each 10 ml fresh peripheral blood draw supplied the PBMCs. Per the germline V gene, CDR1 is SQVTM and CDR2 is ANQGSEA. The V and J ends lost 4 bases and 7 bases, in that order; junction bases with no gene match: 11. This CDR3 region has 15 residues. The table lists this clonotype with a count of one. Antigen specificity is unknown. This may be a read error, as it is one base from a much larger clone. Amplified TCR beta CDR3 regions derived from RNA transcripts. HTBI primers were employed in a first-round RT-PCR of the TCR CDR3. A single record per CDR3 protein comes from TCRdb applying MiXCR to the multiplex PCR reads. The table shows 700,000 to 950,000 distinct CDR3 sequences, with under 45% occurring only once. Points from the study as a whole: The authors' 13 V-J model separated ophthalmopathy from stable hyperthyroidism.

This receptor was obtained from a woman between 35 and 50 years old with Graves' hyperthyroidism. The chain couples TRBV29-1 to TRBJ2-7; 12 bases agree with TRBD2. Sample: blood. The DNA of the CDR3 is TGCAGCGTTGGCAGACTAGCGGGAGATCTAAATGAGCAGTACTTC. Translation: CSVGRLAGDLNEQYF.